This passage covers 28 T cell receptor beta chains from one sample sequenced in a study of OX40 agonist ivuxolimab in advanced cancers. This table comes from immunoSEQ multiplex PCR, and its TCRdb copy is limited to in-frame clones, with some not included. Of 55,000 to 85,000 clones listed, 70% to 90% are singletons. Source: CD4+ or CD8+ T cells sorted from blood, taken in a trial of the OX40 agonist ivuxolimab. The source of these receptors is an adult with an advanced solid tumor such as melanoma, head and neck, liver or kidney cancer.

This chain connects TRBV5-1 to TRBJ2-3; D might be TRBD2 (5 bases). Germline V gene lookup returns CDR1 SGHRS and CDR2 YFSETQ. CDR3 length: 14 residues. V was cut by 1 base and J by 1 base, with 7 bases left in between. Here the CDR3 DNA reads TGCGCCAGCAGCTTGTTCGGGGGCACAGATACGCAGTATTTT. Amino acids: CASSLFGGTDTQYF.

This clone appeared once. The J gene is TRBJ1-2, the V gene TRBV5-1, with 10 bases fitting TRBD1. CDR3 length: 14 amino acids. CDR1 is SGHRS, CDR2 YFSETQ, per germline. After removal of 3 bases from V and 2 bases from J, the junction contained 1 base not matched to a gene. CDR3 nucleotide sequence: TGCGCCAGCAGCTCGGGACAGGGGAACTATGGCTACACCTTC. Translating it yields CASSSGQGNYGYTF.

The chain recombines TRBV5-4 with TRBJ2-6; D unclear. The CDR3 has 15 residues. Germline V gene sequence: CDR1 SGHNT, CDR2 YYREEE (reference sequence). The ends were cut back, 0 bases at V and 2 bases at J, with 6 bases in the middle. CDR3 bases: TGTGCCAGCAGCTTGGGGGGTCCTGGGGCCAACGTCCTGACTTTC. Translating gives CASSLGGPGANVLTF.

The chain carries TRBV5-4 and TRBJ2-3; the match to TRBD2 covers 8 bases. Germline CDR1 reads SGHNT; CDR2 reads YYREEE (reference sequence). The V gene end was trimmed by 3 bases and the J gene end by 5 bases; junction bases not matched to a gene: 11. The CDR3 has 16 amino acids. The CDR3 region has the DNA TGTGCCAGCAGCTCCGGACCGGGGGGGCCTGGAGATACGCAGTATTTT. The encoded protein is CASSSGPGGPGDTQYF. The complete variable domain, with remaining parts taken from reference TRBV5-4 and TRBJ2-3, reads ETGVTQSPTHLIKTRGQQVTLRCSSQSGHNTVSWYQQALGQGPQFIFQYYREEENGRGNFPPRFSGLQFPNYSSELNVNALELDDSALYLCASSSGPGGPGDTQYFGPGTRLTVL.

This chain uses TRBV7-9 with TRBJ2-1; D remains unclear. Trimming took 5 bases from V and 3 from J, leaving 11 bases between them. The CDR3 sequence is 14 residues long. The germline gives CDR1 SEHNR, CDR2 FQNEAQ (reference sequence). The CDR3 DNA reads as TGTGCCAGCAGCAAAAGTCCCAACTACAATGAGCAGTTCTTC. Encoded protein: CASSKSPNYNEQFF.

This CDR3 reads CASSLDKGLQTQYF. Written as DNA, the CDR3 is TGTGCCAGCAGCTTAGATAAAGGTTTACAGACCCAGTACTTC. The rearrangement joins TRBV7-2 to TRBJ2-5; D remains unclear. Trimming removed 1 base at V and 6 bases at J, with 12 bases between. The length of the CDR3 is 14 residues. CDR1 is SGHTA and CDR2 is FQGNSA in the germline V gene. Full variable domain (missing parts from reference TRBV7-2 and TRBJ2-5): GAGVSQSPSNKVTEKGKDVELRCDPISGHTALYWYRQSLGQGLEFLIYFQGNSAPDKSGLPSDRFSAERTGGSVSTLTIQRTQQEDSAVYLCASSLDKGLQTQYFGPGTRLLVL.

In the case of this clone: Additional DNA sequences in this sample encode the identical CDR3. The J gene is TRBJ2-5, the V gene TRBV18, with unresolved D. Deletions cut 1 base from V and 5 bases from J, with 2 bases between. Looked up from germline, CDR1 is KGHSH and CDR2 is LQKENI. The CDR3 is 11 residues long. The DNA for the CDR3 is TGTGCCAGCTCACCACGGGAGACCCAGTACTTC. Translating it yields CASSPRETQYF.

The chain carries TRBV4-3 and TRBJ1-1; D is unclear. Germline V gene data show CDR1 as LGHNA and CDR2 as YSLEER. The V end was cut by 0 bases, the J end by 5 bases, with 7 bases between. This CDR3 has 13 residues. Written as DNA, the CDR3 is TGCGCCAGCAGCCAAGACGTTCAGACTGAAGCTTTCTTT. Translated: CASSQDVQTEAFF.

The chain recombines TRBV7-8 with TRBJ2-1; D may be TRBD2 (7 bases). V shed 1 base and J shed 2 bases, with 12 bases lying between them. In germline, CDR1 is SGHVS, CDR2 FQNEAQ. This CDR3 region has 16 residues. The CDR3 DNA sequence: TGTGCCAGCAGCTTAGGGGCGGGGGCCACCTACAATGAGCAGTTCTTC. It encodes CASSLGAGATYNEQFF.

The V call is TRBV2, the J call TRBJ2-2, with 11 positions matching TRBD2. Per germline, CDR1 SNHLY and CDR2 FYNNEI. After removal of 4 bases from V and 7 bases from J, the junction contained 5 bases not matched to a gene. This CDR3 has 15 residues. The CDR3 region is CASSASGGMIGELFF. The CDR3, as DNA: TGTGCCAGCAGTGCTAGCGGGGGGATGATCGGGGAGCTGTTTTTT. Full variable domain (missing parts from reference TRBV2 and TRBJ2-2): EPEVTQTPSHQVTQMGQEVILRCVPISNHLYFYWYRQILGQKVEFLVSFYNNEISEKSEIFDDQFSVERPDGSNFTLKIRSTKLEDSAMYFCASSASGGMIGELFFGEGSRLTVL.

The chain links TRBV7-2 to TRBJ2-7; D is uncertain. V gave up 0 bases and J gave up 3 bases, with 9 bases separating them. Germline V gene data show CDR1 as SGHTA and CDR2 as FQGNSA. The CDR3 is 14 residues long. This CDR3 reads CASSLARLGYEQYF. The CDR3 DNA sequence: TGTGCCAGCAGCTTAGCGCGATTGGGCTACGAGCAGTACTTC.

The rearrangement uses TRBV11-2 and TRBJ1-1, with 7 bases that match TRBD1. J lost 1 base, V lost 0 bases, and 2 bases had no gene match. The CDR3 covers 15 residues. Germline V gene lookup returns CDR1 SGHAT and CDR2 FQNNGV. CDR3 region: CASSLERTGNTEAFF. The CDR3 DNA reads TGTGCCAGCAGCTTAGAACGGACAGGGAACACTGAAGCTTTCTTT.

This clone was counted only a few times. This chain joins TRBV7-3 and TRBJ1-1; TRBD1 is a possible D gene (6 bases). The CDR3 extends over 12 amino acids. Per the germline V gene, CDR1 is SGHTA and CDR2 is FQGTGA. The germline V and J ends were trimmed by 5 bases and 5 bases, with 9 bases remaining between them. CDR3 DNA: TGTGCCAGCAGCCAGGGGAAGACTGAAGCTTTCTTT. Its protein product is CASSQGKTEAFF.

This chain connects TRBV15 to TRBJ2-2, with 10 bases matching TRBD2. V lost 3 bases to trimming and J lost 4 bases; unmatched junction nucleotides: 8. In germline, CDR1 is LNHNV, CDR2 YYDKDF (reference sequence). The CDR3 is 17 residues long. The CDR3 protein is CATSRELAGVGTGELFF. CDR3 sequence (DNA): TGTGCCACCAGCAGGGAGCTAGCGGGGGTAGGCACCGGGGAGCTGTTTTTT.

The V gene is TRBV7-9, the J gene TRBJ1-4, with D unresolved. The length of the CDR3 is 13 residues. Germline V gene data show CDR1 as SEHNR and CDR2 as FQNEAQ (reference sequence). The V and J ends lost 2 bases and 7 bases respectively, with 8 bases between them. In DNA form, the CDR3 reads TGTGCCAGCAGCTTATTGGGAAGTGAAAAACTGTTTTTT. Protein product: CASSLLGSEKLFF.

CDR3 sequence: CASRVFRGRVEAFF. CDR3 sequence (DNA): TGTGCCAGCAGGGTTTTCAGGGGGCGCGTTGAAGCTTTCTTT. This chain uses TRBV6-1 with TRBJ1-1; TRBD1 agrees at 8 bases. V lost 6 bases to trimming and J lost 7 bases; unmatched junction nucleotides: 10. Germline V CDR1 and CDR2: MNHNS, SASEGT. This CDR3 contains 14 residues.

CDR3 amino acids: CASSPQGSTNEKLFF. CDR3 nucleotide sequence: TGCGCCAGCAGCCCCCAGGGGTCAACTAATGAAAAACTGTTTTTT. The chain links TRBV4-1 to TRBJ1-4; TRBD1 is a possible D gene (6 bases). V was pared by 4 bases and J by 0 bases, with 9 bases between. In germline, CDR1 is MGHRA, CDR2 YSYEKL. The length of the CDR3 is 15 residues.

The chain combines TRBV5-8 with TRBJ2-5; TRBD2 aligns across 13 bases. V lost 4 bases to trimming and J lost 5 bases; unmatched junction nucleotides: 14. The CDR3 is 18 amino acids. Looked up from germline, CDR1 is SGHTS and CDR2 is YDEGEE. The DNA of the CDR3 is TGTGCCAGCAGCGGGTCCGGGACTAGCGGGGCAGCAGCGGAGACCCAGTACTTC. It yields the protein CASSGSGTSGAAAETQYF.

V gene TRBV27 combines with J gene TRBJ2-4; D uncertain. Germline CDR1 and CDR2: MNHEY and SMNVEV (reference sequence). V lost 5 bases and J lost 6, with 14 bases in between. The CDR3 runs 14 residues. The CDR3 protein is CASSRIPGGNIQYF. CDR3 sequence (DNA): TGTGCCAGCAGTAGAATCCCAGGCGGAAACATTCAGTACTTC.

Only a few counts were recorded for this clone. The V call is TRBV9, the J call TRBJ2-2; D is possibly TRBD1 or TRBD2 (5 bases each). This CDR3 is built from 17 residues. V was clipped by 7 bases and J by 5 bases, with 24 bases between them. Germline lookup yields CDR1 SGDLS and CDR2 YYNGEE. For the CDR3, the DNA is TGTGCCAGCGGGGGACGGGCCGGTGGAATCTGGACCGGGGAGCTGTTTTTT. Amino acid sequence: CASGGRAGGIWTGELFF.

This clone was observed a few times. The CDR3 spells CASSLGTLSSYNEQFF. The CDR3 nucleotides read TGCGCCAGCAGCTTGGGGACTCTAAGCTCCTACAATGAGCAGTTCTTC. The gene calls are TRBV5-1 and TRBJ2-1, with D possibly being TRBD2 (5 bases). Trimming pared 0 bases from V and 0 bases from J, leaving 10 bases between. This CDR3 has 16 residues. Germline V lookup: CDR1 SGHRS, CDR2 YFSETQ.

This clone has only a few counts. This chain uses TRBV4-2 with TRBJ2-2; 9 nucleotides align to TRBD2. Germline CDR1 reads LGHNA; CDR2 reads YNFKEQ. V shed 3 bases and J 0 bases; nucleotides not matched to a gene: 8. The CDR3 covers 18 residues. The CDR3 region has the DNA TGTGCCAGCAGCCAGGAACCCTGGACTAGCGCGAACACCGGGGAGCTGTTTTTT. Amino acids: CASSQEPWTSANTGELFF.

This clone was observed a handful of times. The chain combines TRBV27 with TRBJ1-1; D gene ambiguous. The CDR3 is 13 residues long. The germline V gene encodes CDR1 MNHEY and CDR2 SMNVEV (reference sequence). The V and J ends lost 6 bases and 1 base respectively, with 9 bases between them. The CDR3 nucleotides are TGTGCCAGCAGAAGAGAAGGGAACACTGAAGCTTTCTTT. It is translated as CASRREGNTEAFF.

The rearrangement links TRBV6-6 to TRBJ1-1, with D possibly TRBD1 on 5 matching bases. With 6 bases removed from V and 7 bases from J, the gap between germline ends came to 12 bases. This CDR3 spans 12 amino acids. CDR1 and CDR2 from the germline V gene are MNHNY and SVGAGI (reference sequence). DNA for the CDR3: TGTGCCAGCAGCCTCCGGGGGATTGAAGCTTTCTTT. Its protein product is CASSLRGIEAFF.

The chain is built from TRBV6-5 and TRBJ2-3, with D uncertain. Germline CDR1 reads MNHEY; CDR2 reads SVGAGI. There are 12 residues in the CDR3. Trimming took 6 bases from V and 1 from J, leaving 5 bases between them. Here the CDR3 DNA reads TGTGCCAGCAGACGCCGCACAGATACGCAGTATTTT. The encoded protein is CASRRRTDTQYF.

The chain combines TRBV5-6 with TRBJ2-3; 7 nucleotides agree with TRBD1. This CDR3 region has 16 residues. The ends lost 6 bases at V and 2 bases at J; junction bases unmatched: 12. Germline CDR1 and CDR2: SGHDT and YYEEEE. CDR3 nucleotide sequence: TGTGCCAGCAAGTTAACTTTGGGGACAGTCACAGATACGCAGTATTTT. Translation: CASKLTLGTVTDTQYF.

This chain joins TRBV5-1 and TRBJ2-3; 8 nucleotides line up with TRBD1. The CDR3 is made up of 15 amino acids. Germline V CDR1 and CDR2: SGHRS, YFSETQ. Germline trimming cut 0 bases from V and 1 base from J; bases unmatched to any gene: 1. The CDR3 is CASSLATGGTDTQYF. The DNA for the CDR3 is TGCGCCAGCAGCTTGGCGACAGGGGGCACAGATACGCAGTATTTT.

Worth noting for this clone: One end of the junction does not line up with germline, which may come from a read error. This sample also contains other DNA sequences that code for the same CDR3. J is TRBJ1-1 and V is TRBV7-8; 9 bases agree with TRBD1. The CDR3 length is 14 residues. The germline CDR1 and CDR2 sequences are SGHVS and FQNEAQ. The CDR3 DNA sequence: TGTGCCAGCAGCTTTACAGGGGGCGTATCTGAGGCTTTCTTT. Residues: CASSFTGGVSEAFF.